This T cell receptor beta chain originates from a study of blood T cell repertoires in COVID-19. Sequencing used immunoSEQ multiplex PCR; TCRdb keeps in-frame clones, though not all of them. The table lists 150,000 to 200,000 clones, roughly 80% of them singletons. The receptor was isolated from a woman in her seventies with acute or convalescent COVID-19. Sequencing was done on a sample of peripheral blood.

The chain's CDR3 is CASSSDRGVSGNTIYF. Here the CDR3 DNA reads TGTGCCAGCAGCTCGGACAGGGGCGTCTCTGGAAACACCATATATTTT. V and J are TRBV7-2 and TRBJ1-3; 9 bases align to TRBD1. The trim removed 4 bases at V and 0 bases at J, leaving 4 bases unmatched. This CDR3 comprises 16 residues. The V gene's germline CDR1 is SGHTA and CDR2 FQGNSA.